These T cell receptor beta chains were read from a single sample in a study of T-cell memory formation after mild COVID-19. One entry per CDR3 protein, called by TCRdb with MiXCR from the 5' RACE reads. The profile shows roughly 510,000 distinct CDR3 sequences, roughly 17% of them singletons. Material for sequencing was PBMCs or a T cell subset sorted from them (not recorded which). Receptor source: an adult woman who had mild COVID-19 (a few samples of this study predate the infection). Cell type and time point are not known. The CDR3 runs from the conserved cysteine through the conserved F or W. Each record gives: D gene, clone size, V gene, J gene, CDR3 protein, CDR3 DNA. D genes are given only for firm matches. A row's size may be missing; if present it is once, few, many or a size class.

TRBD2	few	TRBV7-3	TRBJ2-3	CASSLKRLAGGTDTQYF	TGTGCCAGCAGCCTTAAAAGACTAGCGGGGGGGACAGATACGCAGTATTTT
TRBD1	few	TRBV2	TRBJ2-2	CASSEHRGTGELFF	TGTGCCAGCAGTGAACACAGGGGCACCGGGGAGCTGTTTTTT
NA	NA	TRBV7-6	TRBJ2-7	CASSLDRYYEQYF	TGTGCCAGCAGCTTGGACCGCTACTACGAGCAGTACTTC
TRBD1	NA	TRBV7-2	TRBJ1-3	CASSYRGAGNTIYF	TGTGCCAGCTCATACAGGGGTGCGGGAAACACCATATATTTT
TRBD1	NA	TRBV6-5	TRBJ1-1	CASHRGTGKLYTEAFF	TGTGCCAGCCATCGGGGGACAGGGAAACTCTACACTGAAGCTTTCTTT
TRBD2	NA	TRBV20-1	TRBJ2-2	CSAREKGLGGGELFF	TGCAGTGCTAGAGAGAAGGGACTAGGGGGCGGGGAGCTGTTTTTT
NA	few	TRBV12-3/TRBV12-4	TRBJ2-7	CASSFEGRSYEQYF	TGTGCCAGCAGTTTCGAAGGGCGCTCCTACGAGCAGTACTTC
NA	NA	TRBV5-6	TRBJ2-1	CASRWASPSSYNEQFF	TGTGCCAGCAGATGGGCTAGCCCCAGCTCCTACAATGAGCAGTTCTTC
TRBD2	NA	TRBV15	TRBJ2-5	CATSRDRLADPRKETQYF	TGTGCCACCAGCAGGGATCGGCTAGCGGACCCTAGGAAGGAGACCCAGTACTTC
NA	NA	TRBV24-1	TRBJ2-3	CATSDLERSTDTQYF	TGTGCCACCAGTGATTTAGAGAGAAGCACAGATACGCAGTATTTT
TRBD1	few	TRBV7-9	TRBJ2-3	CASSLGGGQGYYADTQYF	TGTGCCAGCAGCTTAGGCGGGGGACAGGGTTATTACGCAGATACGCAGTATTTT
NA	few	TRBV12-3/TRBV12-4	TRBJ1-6	CASSLLKGSPLHF	TGTGCCAGCAGTCTCCTTAAAGGTTCACCCCTCCACTTT
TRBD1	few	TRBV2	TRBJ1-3	CASRPTGGRGNTIYF	TGTGCCAGCAGGCCAACAGGGGGTCGAGGAAACACCATATATTTT
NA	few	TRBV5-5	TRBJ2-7	CASSWVWGGRQGRTYEQYF	TGTGCCAGCAGCTGGGTGTGGGGGGGGAGACAGGGACGGACCTACGAGCAGTACTTC
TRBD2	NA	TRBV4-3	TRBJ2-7	CASSQEPSGNEQYF	TGCGCCAGCAGCCAAGAACCTAGCGGGAACGAGCAGTACTTC
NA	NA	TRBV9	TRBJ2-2	CASTTLQGGVGELFF	TGTGCCAGCACCACACTCCAGGGGGGCGTCGGGGAGCTGTTTTTT
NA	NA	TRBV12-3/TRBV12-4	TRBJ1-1	CASSFWSGPNTEAFF	TGTGCCAGCAGTTTTTGGTCGGGACCAAACACTGAAGCTTTCTTT
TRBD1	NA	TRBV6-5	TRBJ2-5	CASSYRGTGAQETQYF	TGTGCCAGCAGTTATAGGGGCACAGGGGCCCAAGAGACCCAGTACTTC
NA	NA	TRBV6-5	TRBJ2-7	CASSSSGGRGQYF	TGTGCCAGCAGTTCGTCCGGAGGGCGCGGGCAGTACTTC
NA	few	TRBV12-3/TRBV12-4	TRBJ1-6	CATQGLNNSPLHF	TGTGCCACCCAGGGGCTGAATAATTCACCCCTCCACTTT
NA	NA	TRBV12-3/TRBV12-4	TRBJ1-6	CASSPDPGFQLHF	TGTGCCAGCAGTCCGGACCCGGGCTTCCAGCTCCACTTT
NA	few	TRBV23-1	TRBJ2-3	CASSQSSGPRTDTQYF	TGCGCCAGCAGTCAATCTTCGGGGCCTCGCACAGATACGCAGTATTTT
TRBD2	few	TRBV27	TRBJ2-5	CASNPMGSGVRETQYF	TGTGCCAGCAACCCGATGGGTAGCGGGGTGCGGGAGACCCAGTACTTC
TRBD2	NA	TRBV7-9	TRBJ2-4	CASSLVAGGPPRKNIQYF	TGTGCCAGCAGCTTAGTAGCGGGAGGCCCCCCCCGCAAAAACATTCAGTACTTC
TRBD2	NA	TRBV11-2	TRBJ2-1	CASSLLRGDNEQFF	TGTGCCAGCAGCTTACTTCGGGGGGACAATGAGCAGTTCTTC
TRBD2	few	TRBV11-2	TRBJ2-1	CASSLVLAGNEQFF	TGTGCCAGCAGCTTAGTTCTAGCGGGCAATGAGCAGTTCTTC
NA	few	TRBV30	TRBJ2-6	CAWSVHGSLGANVLTF	TGTGCCTGGAGTGTACACGGTTCCCTTGGGGCCAACGTCCTGACTTTC
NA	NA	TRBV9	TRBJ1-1	CASSVVGGPNTEAFF	TGTGCCAGCAGCGTAGTTGGGGGCCCGAACACTGAAGCTTTCTTT
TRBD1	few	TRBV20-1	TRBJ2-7	CSARPSDRGYEQYF	TGCAGTGCGCGACCCTCGGACAGGGGATACGAGCAGTACTTC
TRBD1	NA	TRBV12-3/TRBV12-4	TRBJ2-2	CASSPSLETGPINTGELFF	TGTGCCAGCAGCCCATCTCTCGAGACAGGGCCGATTAACACCGGGGAGCTGTTTTTT
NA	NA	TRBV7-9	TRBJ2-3	CASSLLSTSDTQYF	TGTGCCAGCAGCTTATTATCCACCTCCGATACGCAGTATTTT
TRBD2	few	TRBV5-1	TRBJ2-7	CASRPLGTSNGEQYF	TGCGCCAGCAGACCTCTCGGGACTAGCAACGGCGAGCAGTACTTC
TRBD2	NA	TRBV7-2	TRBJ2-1	CASRTRGGSYNEQFF	TGTGCCAGCAGGACTCGGGGGGGCTCCTACAATGAGCAGTTCTTC
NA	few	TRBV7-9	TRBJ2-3	CASSFSRARAKTSTDTQYF	TGTGCCAGCAGCTTCTCACGGGCCAGGGCGAAGACTAGCACAGATACGCAGTATTTT
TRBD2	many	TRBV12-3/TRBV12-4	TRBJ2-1	CASRIKAGAAGNEQFF	TGTGCCAGCAGGATAAAAGCGGGAGCGGCTGGCAATGAGCAGTTCTTC
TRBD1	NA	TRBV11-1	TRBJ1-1	CASSSAGGVNTEAFF	TGTGCCAGCAGCTCTGCAGGGGGCGTGAACACTGAAGCTTTCTTT
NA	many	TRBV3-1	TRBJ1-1	CASSQDRYGEAFF	TGTGCCAGCAGCCAAGACCGATACGGTGAAGCTTTCTTT
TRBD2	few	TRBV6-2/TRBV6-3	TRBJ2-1	CASSNPSGSSYNEQFF	TGTGCCAGCAGTAACCCTAGCGGGAGCTCCTACAATGAGCAGTTCTTC
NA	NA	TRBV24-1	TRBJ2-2	CATSDAGLPTGELFF	TGTGCCACCAGTGACGCGGGACTTCCTACCGGGGAGCTGTTTTTT
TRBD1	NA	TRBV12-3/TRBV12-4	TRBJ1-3	CASLDRVYF	TGTGCCAGCTTGGACAGGGTATATTTT
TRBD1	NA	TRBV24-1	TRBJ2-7	CATSDPVGTGTSGEQYF	TGTGCCACCAGTGATCCGGTAGGGACAGGAACCTCCGGGGAGCAGTACTTC
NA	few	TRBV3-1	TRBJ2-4	CASSQDSVAKNIQYF	TGTGCCAGCAGCCAAGATTCAGTAGCCAAAAACATTCAGTACTTC
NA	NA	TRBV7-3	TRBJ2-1	CASSLKGAVAGNEQFF	TGTGCCAGCAGCTTAAAAGGGGCTGTAGCTGGCAATGAGCAGTTCTTC
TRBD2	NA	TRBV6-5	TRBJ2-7	CASSYGGQGLLAGGPYEQYF	TGTGCCAGCAGTTACGGAGGACAGGGCCTACTAGCGGGAGGGCCATACGAGCAGTACTTC
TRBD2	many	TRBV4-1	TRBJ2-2	CASSRLLAGNTGELFF	TGCGCCAGCAGCCGACTACTAGCGGGGAACACCGGGGAGCTGTTTTTT
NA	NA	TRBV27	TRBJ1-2	CASRTGKGTGYTF	TGTGCCAGCAGAACGGGGAAGGGGACTGGCTACACCTTC
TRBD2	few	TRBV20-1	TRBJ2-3	CSARLAGRTDTQYF	TGCAGTGCTAGACTAGCGGGGCGCACAGATACGCAGTATTTT
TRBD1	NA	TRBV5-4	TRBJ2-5	CASSEGTGRETQYF	TGTGCCAGCAGCGAAGGGACAGGGAGAGAGACCCAGTACTTC
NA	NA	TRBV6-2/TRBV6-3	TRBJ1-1	CASSRQASNTEAFF	TGTGCCAGCAGCCGACAGGCCTCGAACACTGAAGCTTTCTTT
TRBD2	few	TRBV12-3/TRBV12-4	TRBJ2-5	CASSLVPSGDKETQYF	TGTGCCAGCAGTTTAGTGCCTAGCGGGGACAAGGAGACCCAGTACTTC
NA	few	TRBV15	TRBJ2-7	CATSREQADYEQYF	TGTGCCACCAGCAGAGAGCAGGCAGACTACGAGCAGTACTTC
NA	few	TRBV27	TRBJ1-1	CASSSISGLNTEAFF	TGTGCCAGCAGTTCAATATCGGGCCTGAACACTGAAGCTTTCTTT
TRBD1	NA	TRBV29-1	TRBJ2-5	CSVKKSGTGERTQYF	TGCAGCGTTAAGAAGTCCGGGACAGGGGAGAGGACCCAGTACTTC
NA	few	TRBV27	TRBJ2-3	CASIPNFVAGFTDTQYF	TGTGCCAGCATTCCGAATTTCGTGGCAGGATTTACAGATACGCAGTATTTT
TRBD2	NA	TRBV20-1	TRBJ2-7	CSAAFPGLAFQYF	TGCAGTGCGGCCTTCCCGGGACTAGCTTTTCAGTACTTC
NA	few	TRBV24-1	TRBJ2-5	CATSDPTVQETQYF	TGTGCCACCAGTGACCCGACAGTCCAAGAGACCCAGTACTTC
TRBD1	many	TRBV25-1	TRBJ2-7	CASSEIQGAYEQYF	TGTGCCAGCAGTGAGATACAGGGGGCCTACGAGCAGTACTTC
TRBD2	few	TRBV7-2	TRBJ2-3	CASSSLAGADTQYF	TGTGCCAGCAGCTCCTTGGCGGGAGCAGATACGCAGTATTTT
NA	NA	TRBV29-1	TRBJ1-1	CSVVETSAFF	TGCAGCGTTGTAGAAACCTCGGCTTTCTTT
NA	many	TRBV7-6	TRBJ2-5	CASSLRVQETQYF	TGTGCCAGCAGCTTACGGGTACAAGAGACCCAGTACTTC